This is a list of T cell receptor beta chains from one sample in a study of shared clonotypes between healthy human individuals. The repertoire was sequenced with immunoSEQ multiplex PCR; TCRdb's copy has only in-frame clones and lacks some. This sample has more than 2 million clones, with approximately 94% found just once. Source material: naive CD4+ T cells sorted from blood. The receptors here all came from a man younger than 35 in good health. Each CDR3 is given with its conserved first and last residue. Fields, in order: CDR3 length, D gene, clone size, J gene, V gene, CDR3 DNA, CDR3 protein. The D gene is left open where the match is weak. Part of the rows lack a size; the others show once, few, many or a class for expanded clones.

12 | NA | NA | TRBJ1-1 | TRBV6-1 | TGTGCCAGCACTGATATGGGGCTTGAAGCTTTCTTT | CASTDMGLEAFF
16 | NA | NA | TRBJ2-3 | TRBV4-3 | TGCGCCAGCAGCCAAGATACGACTATCAGCACAGATACGCAGTATTTT | CASSQDTTISTDTQYF
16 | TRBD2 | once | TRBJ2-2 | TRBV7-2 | TGTGCCAGCAGCTTAGATTCCGGGACTAGCGCCGGGGAGCTGTTTTTT | CASSLDSGTSAGELFF
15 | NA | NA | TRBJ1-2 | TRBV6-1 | TGTGCCAGCAGTGGAGTAACAGGGACGAACTATGGCTACACCTTC | CASSGVTGTNYGYTF
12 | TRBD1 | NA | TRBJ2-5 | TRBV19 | TGTGCCAGTAGTTCTGACAGGGGGCCCCAGTACTTC | CASSSDRGPQYF
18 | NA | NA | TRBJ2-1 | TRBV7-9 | TGTGCCAGCAACACAGGACGGAGGCAATCCGAACCTTACAATGAGCAGTTCTTC | CASNTGRRQSEPYNEQFF
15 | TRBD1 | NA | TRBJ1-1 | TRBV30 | TGTGCCTGGACTCCCCCGGACAGGGGGGCCACTGAAGCTTTCTTT | CAWTPPDRGATEAFF
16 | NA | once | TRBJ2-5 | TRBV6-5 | TGTGCCAGCAGTTATTTGTGGCAGAGCCCAGGAGAGACCCAGTACTTC | CASSYLWQSPGETQYF
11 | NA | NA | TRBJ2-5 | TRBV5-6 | TGTGCCAGCAGCGAGGGGGAGACCCAGTACTTC | CASSEGETQYF
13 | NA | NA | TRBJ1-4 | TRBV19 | TGTGCCAGTACCGGACAGATCAGGGGAAAACTGTTTTTT | CASTGQIRGKLFF
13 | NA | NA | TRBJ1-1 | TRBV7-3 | TGTGCCAGCAGCTCAACAGGGAACACTGAAGCTTTCTTT | CASSSTGNTEAFF
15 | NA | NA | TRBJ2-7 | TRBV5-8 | TGTGCCAGCATCTCTCCGGCCAGGGGAATAAGCGAGCAGTACTTC | CASISPARGISEQYF